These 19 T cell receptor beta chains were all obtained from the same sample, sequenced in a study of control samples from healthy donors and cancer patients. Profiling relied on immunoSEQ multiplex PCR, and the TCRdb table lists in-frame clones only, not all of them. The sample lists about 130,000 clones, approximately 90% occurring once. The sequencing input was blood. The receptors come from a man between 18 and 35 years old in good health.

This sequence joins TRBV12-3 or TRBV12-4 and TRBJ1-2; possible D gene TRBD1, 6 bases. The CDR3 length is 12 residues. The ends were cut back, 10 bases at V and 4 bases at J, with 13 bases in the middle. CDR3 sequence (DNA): TGTGCCACCCAAGGACAGCCCTATGGCTACACCTTC. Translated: CATQGQPYGYTF.

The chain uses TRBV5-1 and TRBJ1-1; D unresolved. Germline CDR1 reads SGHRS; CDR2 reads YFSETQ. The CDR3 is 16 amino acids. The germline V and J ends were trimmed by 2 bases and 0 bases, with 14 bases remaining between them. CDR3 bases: TGCGCCAGCAGCTTTTCGATTGGAGCGATGAACACTGAAGCTTTCTTT. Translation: CASSFSIGAMNTEAFF. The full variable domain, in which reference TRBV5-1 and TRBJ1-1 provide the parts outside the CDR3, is KAGVTQTPRYLIKTRGQQVTLSCSPISGHRSVSWYQQTPGQGLQFLFEYFSETQRNKGNFPGRFSGRQFSNSRSEMNVSTLELGDSALYLCASSFSIGAMNTEAFFGQGTRLTVV.

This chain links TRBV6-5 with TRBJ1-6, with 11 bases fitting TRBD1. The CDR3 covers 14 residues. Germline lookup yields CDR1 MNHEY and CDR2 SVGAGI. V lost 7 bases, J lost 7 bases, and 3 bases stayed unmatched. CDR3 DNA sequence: TGTGCCAGCACCTGGACAGGGGGCAATTCACCCCTCCACTTT. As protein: CASTWTGGNSPLHF.

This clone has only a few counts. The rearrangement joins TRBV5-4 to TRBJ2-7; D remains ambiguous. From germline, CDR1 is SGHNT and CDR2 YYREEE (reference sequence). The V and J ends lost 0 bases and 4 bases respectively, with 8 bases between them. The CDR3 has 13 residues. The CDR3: CASSLGLWYEQYF. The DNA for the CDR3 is TGTGCCAGCAGCTTGGGACTCTGGTACGAGCAGTACTTC.

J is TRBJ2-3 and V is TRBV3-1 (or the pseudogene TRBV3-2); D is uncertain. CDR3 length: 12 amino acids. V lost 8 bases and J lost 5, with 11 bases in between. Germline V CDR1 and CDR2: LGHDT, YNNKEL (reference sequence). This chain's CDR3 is CASQLNGDTQYF. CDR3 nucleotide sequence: TGTGCCAGCCAACTGAACGGAGATACGCAGTATTTT.

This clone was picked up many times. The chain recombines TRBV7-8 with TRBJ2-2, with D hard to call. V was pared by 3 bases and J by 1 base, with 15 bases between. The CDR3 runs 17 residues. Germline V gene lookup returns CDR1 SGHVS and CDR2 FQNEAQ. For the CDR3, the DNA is TGTGCCAGCAGCTTTACAGTTACCAAGAGGAACACCGGGGAGCTGTTTTTT. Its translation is CASSFTVTKRNTGELFF. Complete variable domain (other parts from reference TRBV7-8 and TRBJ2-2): GAGVSQSPRYKVAKRGQDVALRCDPISGHVSLFWYQQALGQGPEFLTYFQNEAQLDKSGLPSDRFFAERPEGSVSTLKIQRTQQEDSAVYLCASSFTVTKRNTGELFFGEGSRLTVL.

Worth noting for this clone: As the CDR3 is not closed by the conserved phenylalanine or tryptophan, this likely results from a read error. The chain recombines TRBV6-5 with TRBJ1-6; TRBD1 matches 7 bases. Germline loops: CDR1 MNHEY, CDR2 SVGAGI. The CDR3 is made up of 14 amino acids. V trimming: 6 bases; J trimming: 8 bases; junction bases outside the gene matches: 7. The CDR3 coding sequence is TGTGCCAGCAGGGACAGGCCTCAGGATTCACCCCTCCACCTT. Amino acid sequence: CASRDRPQDSPLHL.

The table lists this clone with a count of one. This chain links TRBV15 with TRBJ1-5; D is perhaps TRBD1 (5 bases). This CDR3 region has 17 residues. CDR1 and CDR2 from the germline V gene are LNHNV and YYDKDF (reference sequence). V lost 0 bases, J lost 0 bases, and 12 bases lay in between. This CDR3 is CATSRDGREYSNQPQHF. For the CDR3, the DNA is TGTGCCACCAGCAGAGACGGCAGGGAATATAGCAATCAGCCCCAGCATTTT.

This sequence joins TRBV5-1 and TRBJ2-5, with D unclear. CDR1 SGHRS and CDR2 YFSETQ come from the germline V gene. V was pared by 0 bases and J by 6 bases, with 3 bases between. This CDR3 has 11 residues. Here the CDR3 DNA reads TGCGCCAGCAGCTTGGGACAGACCCAGTACTTC. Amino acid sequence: CASSLGQTQYF.

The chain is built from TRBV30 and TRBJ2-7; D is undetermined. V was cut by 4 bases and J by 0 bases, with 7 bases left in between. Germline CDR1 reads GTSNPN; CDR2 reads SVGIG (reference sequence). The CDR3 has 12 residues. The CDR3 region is CAWTESSYEQYF. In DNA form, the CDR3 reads TGTGCCTGGACGGAGAGCTCCTACGAGCAGTACTTC.

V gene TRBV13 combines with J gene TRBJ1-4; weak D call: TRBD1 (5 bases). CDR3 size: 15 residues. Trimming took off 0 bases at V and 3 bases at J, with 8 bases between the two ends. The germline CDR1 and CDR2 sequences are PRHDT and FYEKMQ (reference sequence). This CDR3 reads CASSLGGGPNEKLFF. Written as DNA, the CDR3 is TGTGCCAGCAGCTTAGGCGGGGGACCTAATGAAAAACTGTTTTTT. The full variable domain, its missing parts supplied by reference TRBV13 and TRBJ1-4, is AAGVIQSPRHLIKEKRETATLKCYPIPRHDTVYWYQQGPGQDPQFLISFYEKMQSDKGSIPDRFSAQQFSDYHSELNMSSLELGDSALYFCASSLGGGPNEKLFFGSGTQLSVL.

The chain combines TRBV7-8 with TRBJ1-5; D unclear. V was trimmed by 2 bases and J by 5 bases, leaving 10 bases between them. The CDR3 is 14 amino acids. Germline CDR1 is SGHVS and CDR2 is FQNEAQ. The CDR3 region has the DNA TGTGCCAGCAGCTTACAAACTGGGGATCAGCCCCAGCATTTT. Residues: CASSLQTGDQPQHF.

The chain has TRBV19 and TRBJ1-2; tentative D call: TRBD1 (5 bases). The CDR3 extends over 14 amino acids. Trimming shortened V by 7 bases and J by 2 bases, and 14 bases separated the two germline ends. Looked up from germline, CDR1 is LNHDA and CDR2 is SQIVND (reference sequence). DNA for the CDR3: TGTGCCAGTACCAGTCCGGGACCCAACTATGGCTACACCTTC. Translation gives CASTSPGPNYGYTF.

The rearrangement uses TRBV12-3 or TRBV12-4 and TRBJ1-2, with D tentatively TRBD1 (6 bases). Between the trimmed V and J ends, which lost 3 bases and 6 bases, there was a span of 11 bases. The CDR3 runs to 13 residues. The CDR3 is CASSFLGGNGYTF. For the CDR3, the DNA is TGTGCCAGCAGTTTCTTAGGGGGGAATGGCTACACCTTC.

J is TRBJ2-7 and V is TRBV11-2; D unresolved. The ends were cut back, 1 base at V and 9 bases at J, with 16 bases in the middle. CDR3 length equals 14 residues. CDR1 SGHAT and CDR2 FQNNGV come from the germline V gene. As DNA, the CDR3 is TGTGCCAGCAGCTTAGGTCTTATCTCCCGGGTGCAGTACTTC. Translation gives CASSLGLISRVQYF.

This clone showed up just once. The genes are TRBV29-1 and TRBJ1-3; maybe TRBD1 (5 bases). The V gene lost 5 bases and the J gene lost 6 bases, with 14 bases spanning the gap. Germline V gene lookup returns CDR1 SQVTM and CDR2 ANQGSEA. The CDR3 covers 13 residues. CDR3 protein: CSVRTRQANTIYF. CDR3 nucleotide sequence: TGCAGCGTTCGGACAAGGCAAGCAAACACCATATATTTT.

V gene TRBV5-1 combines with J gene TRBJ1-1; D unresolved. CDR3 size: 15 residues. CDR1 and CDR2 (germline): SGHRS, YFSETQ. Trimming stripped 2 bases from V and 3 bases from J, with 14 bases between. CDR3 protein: CASSFTRSGDTEAFF. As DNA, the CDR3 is TGCGCCAGCAGCTTTACACGGTCCGGGGACACTGAAGCTTTCTTT. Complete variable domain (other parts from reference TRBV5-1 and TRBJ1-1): KAGVTQTPRYLIKTRGQQVTLSCSPISGHRSVSWYQQTPGQGLQFLFEYFSETQRNKGNFPGRFSGRQFSNSRSEMNVSTLELGDSALYLCASSFTRSGDTEAFFGQGTRLTVV.

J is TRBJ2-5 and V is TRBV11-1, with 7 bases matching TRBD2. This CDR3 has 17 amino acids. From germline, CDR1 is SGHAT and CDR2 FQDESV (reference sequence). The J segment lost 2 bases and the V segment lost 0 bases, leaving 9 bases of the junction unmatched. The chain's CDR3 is CASSLAGGGLHQETQYF. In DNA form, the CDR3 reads TGTGCCAGCAGCTTAGCGGGTGGGGGACTACATCAAGAGACCCAGTACTTC.

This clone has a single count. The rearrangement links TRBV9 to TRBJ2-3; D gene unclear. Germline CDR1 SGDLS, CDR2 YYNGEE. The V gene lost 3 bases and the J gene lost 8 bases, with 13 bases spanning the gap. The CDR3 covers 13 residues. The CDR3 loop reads CASSGGPDATQYF. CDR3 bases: TGTGCCAGCAGCGGAGGCCCTGATGCTACGCAGTATTTT.